Listed below are T cell receptor beta chains from one sample, sequenced in a study of blood T cell repertoires in COVID-19. Sequencing was performed with immunoSEQ multiplex PCR; in TCRdb, only in-frame clones are kept and a portion is missing. The sample holds about 88,000 clones, roughly 83% seen once. Sequencing input: peripheral blood. These receptors came from a human donor in a cohort sampled during active COVID-19. CDR3s include the opening cysteine and the closing phenylalanine or tryptophan. The D gene is left open where the match is weak. Size values are once, few and many counts, or a class for expanded clones, and some rows have none.

size: once
V: TRBV6-5
J: TRBJ2-2
D: TRBD2
length: 13
DNA: TGTGCCAGCAGACTAGCGGCTATTCCGGAGCTGTTTTTT
CDR3: CASRLAAIPELFF

size: -
V: TRBV18
J: TRBJ2-3
D: -
length: 13
DNA: TGTGCCAGCAAACCCACTAGCACAGATACGCAGTATTTT
CDR3: CASKPTSTDTQYF

size: -
V: TRBV12-2
J: TRBJ2-1
D: -
length: 15
DNA: TGTGCAAGTCGCCGAAGGGTGACTAGAACCAATGAGCAGTTCTTC
CDR3: CASRRRVTRTNEQFF

size: -
V: TRBV18
J: TRBJ1-1
D: TRBD1
length: 13
DNA: TGTGCCAGCTCCCCGGGACAGGACGTAGAAGCTTTCTTT
CDR3: CASSPGQDVEAFF

size: -
V: TRBV4-1
J: TRBJ1-2
D: -
length: 14
DNA: TGCGCCAGCAGCCAACCGTCTACTAACTATGGCTACACCTTC
CDR3: CASSQPSTNYGYTF

size: -
V: TRBV7-8
J: TRBJ2-7
D: TRBD2
length: 14
DNA: TGTGCCAGCAGCGCTTACGGGGGGTCCTACGAGCAGTACTTC
CDR3: CASSAYGGSYEQYF

size: -
V: TRBV11-2
J: TRBJ2-1
D: TRBD2
length: 15
DNA: TGTGCCAGCAGCTTACCTCGGACTAGCGGGAGGGAAGAGTTCTTC
CDR3: CASSLPRTSGREEFF

size: -
V: TRBV7-8
J: TRBJ1-1
D: TRBD1
length: 14
DNA: TGTGCCAGCAGCTTTACAGGGGGTGGCACTGAAGCTTTCTTT
CDR3: CASSFTGGGTEAFF

size: -
V: TRBV6-2/TRBV6-3
J: TRBJ1-2
D: -
length: 14
DNA: TGTGCCAGCAGTTACCCCGGGAATAACTATGGCTACACCTTC
CDR3: CASSYPGNNYGYTF

size: -
V: TRBV29-1
J: TRBJ1-1
D: -
length: 13
DNA: TGCAGCGTCTCCTCCGGGGGGGGCACTGAAGCTTTCTTT
CDR3: CSVSSGGGTEAFF

size: few
V: TRBV19
J: TRBJ1-1
D: -
length: 13
DNA: TGTGCCAGTAGTGGACAGACGAACACTGAAGCTTTCTTT
CDR3: CASSGQTNTEAFF

size: -
V: TRBV9
J: TRBJ1-6
D: -
length: 15
DNA: TGTGCCAGCAGCGTAGTGCCAGGGGTCAATTCACCCCTCCACTTT
CDR3: CASSVVPGVNSPLHF

size: -
V: TRBV10-3
J: TRBJ1-1
D: TRBD1
length: 13
DNA: TGTGCCATCACGGGACAGGCTAACACTGAAGCTTTCTTT
CDR3: CAITGQANTEAFF

size: once
V: TRBV7-6
J: TRBJ2-7
D: -
length: 15
DNA: TGTGCCAGCAGCTACCGCGCTAATCCGGGAAGCGAGCAGTACTTC
CDR3: CASSYRANPGSEQYF

size: -
V: TRBV19
J: TRBJ2-7
D: TRBD2
length: 13
DNA: TGTGCCAGTAGACTAGCGGACGGCTACGAGCAGTACTTC
CDR3: CASRLADGYEQYF

size: -
V: TRBV7-6
J: TRBJ1-4
D: -
length: 15
DNA: TGTGCCAGCAGCTTAGCGCCGGGGGAGTTTGAAAAACTGTTTTTT
CDR3: CASSLAPGEFEKLFF

size: -
V: TRBV5-1
J: TRBJ1-2
D: -
length: 14
DNA: TGCGCCAGCAGCTTGGAAGGGGTCGGTTATGGCTACACCTTC
CDR3: CASSLEGVGYGYTF

size: once
V: TRBV7-9
J: TRBJ2-2
D: TRBD2
length: 15
DNA: TGTGCCAGCAGCTTAGTTAGCGGGCTCACCGGGGAGCTGTTTTTT
CDR3: CASSLVSGLTGELFF

size: -
V: TRBV9
J: TRBJ2-2
D: TRBD1
length: 15
DNA: TGTGCCAGCAGCAGGGGGCGGGTTAACACCGGGGAGCTGTTTTTT
CDR3: CASSRGRVNTGELFF

size: -
V: TRBV19
J: TRBJ2-5
D: TRBD2
length: 14
DNA: TGTGCCAGCCACGGGGGGGGCGAGGAAGAGACCCAGTACTTC
CDR3: CASHGGGEEETQYF

size: -
V: TRBV5-6
J: TRBJ2-1
D: -
length: 14
DNA: TGTGCCAGCAGCTTAAGCCGCGCTAACAATGAGCAGTTCTTC
CDR3: CASSLSRANNEQFF

size: -
V: TRBV6-5
J: TRBJ2-1
D: -
length: 16
DNA: TGTGCCAGCAGTTACTCGAGTACTAGCTCCTACAATGAGCAGTTCTTC
CDR3: CASSYSSTSSYNEQFF

size: -
V: TRBV24-1
J: TRBJ2-6
D: TRBD1
length: 17
DNA: TGTGCCACCATTATTGGACAGGGTGGCTCTGGGGCCAACGTCCTGACTTTC
CDR3: CATIIGQGGSGANVLTF

size: few
V: TRBV5-1
J: TRBJ1-1
D: TRBD1
length: 14
DNA: TGCGCCAGCAGCTTACAGGGGGCGAACACTGAAGCTTTCTTT
CDR3: CASSLQGANTEAFF

size: -
V: TRBV5-4
J: TRBJ2-1
D: TRBD2
length: 16
DNA: TGTGCCAGCAGCTCCAAAGCGGGAGGGCCTGACAATGAGCAGTTCTTC
CDR3: CASSSKAGGPDNEQFF

size: -
V: TRBV18
J: TRBJ2-5
D: TRBD1
length: 14
DNA: TGTGCCAGCTCGGACGGGACAGCACAAGAGACCCAGTACTTC
CDR3: CASSDGTAQETQYF

size: medium-sized
V: TRBV9
J: TRBJ2-7
D: -
length: 13
DNA: TGTGCCAGCAGCCCGGGGGTCTCCTACGAGCAGTACTTC
CDR3: CASSPGVSYEQYF

size: -
V: TRBV19
J: TRBJ2-2
D: TRBD1
length: 14
DNA: TGTGCCAGTAGTACTGGACAGGGTGGCGGGGAGCTGTTTTTT
CDR3: CASSTGQGGGELFF